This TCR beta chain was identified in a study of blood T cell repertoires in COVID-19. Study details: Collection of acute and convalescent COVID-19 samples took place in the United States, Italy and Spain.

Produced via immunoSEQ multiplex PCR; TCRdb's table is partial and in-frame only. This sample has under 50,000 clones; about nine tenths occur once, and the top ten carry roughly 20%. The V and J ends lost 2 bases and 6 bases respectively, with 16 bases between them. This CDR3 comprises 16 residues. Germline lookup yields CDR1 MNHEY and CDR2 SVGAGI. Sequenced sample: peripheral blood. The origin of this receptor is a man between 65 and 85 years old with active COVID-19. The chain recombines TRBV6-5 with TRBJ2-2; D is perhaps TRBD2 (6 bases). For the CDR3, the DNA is TGTGCCAGCAGTTACCATAGCGTATGGGGGGCCGGGGAGCTGTTTTTT. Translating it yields CASSYHSVWGAGELFF.